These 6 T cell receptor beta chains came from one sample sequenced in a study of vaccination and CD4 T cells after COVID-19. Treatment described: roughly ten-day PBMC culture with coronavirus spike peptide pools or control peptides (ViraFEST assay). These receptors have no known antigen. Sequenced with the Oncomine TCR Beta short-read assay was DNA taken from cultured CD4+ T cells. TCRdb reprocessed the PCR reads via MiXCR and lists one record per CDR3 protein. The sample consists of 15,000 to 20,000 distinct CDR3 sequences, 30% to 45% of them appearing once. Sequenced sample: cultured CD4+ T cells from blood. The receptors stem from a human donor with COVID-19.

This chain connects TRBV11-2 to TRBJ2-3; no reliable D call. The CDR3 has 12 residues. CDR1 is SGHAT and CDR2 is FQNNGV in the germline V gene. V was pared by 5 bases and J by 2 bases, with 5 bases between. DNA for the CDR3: TGTGCCAGCAGCCCGAACACAGATACGCAGTATTTT. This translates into CASSPNTDTQYF.

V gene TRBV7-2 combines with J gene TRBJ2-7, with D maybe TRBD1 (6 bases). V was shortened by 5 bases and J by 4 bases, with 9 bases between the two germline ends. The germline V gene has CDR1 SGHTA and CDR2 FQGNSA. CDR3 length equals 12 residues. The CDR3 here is CASSQTGYEQYF. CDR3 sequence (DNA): TGTGCCAGCAGCCAGACAGGATACGAGCAGTACTTC.

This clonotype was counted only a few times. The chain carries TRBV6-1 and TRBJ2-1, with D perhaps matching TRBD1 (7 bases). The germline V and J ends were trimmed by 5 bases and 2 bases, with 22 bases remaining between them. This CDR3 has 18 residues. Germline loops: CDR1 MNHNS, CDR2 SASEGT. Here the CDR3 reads CASSRASSRGVAYNEQFF. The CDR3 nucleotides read TGTGCCAGCAGTCGAGCTAGCTCCAGGGGGGTGGCCTACAATGAGCAGTTCTTC.

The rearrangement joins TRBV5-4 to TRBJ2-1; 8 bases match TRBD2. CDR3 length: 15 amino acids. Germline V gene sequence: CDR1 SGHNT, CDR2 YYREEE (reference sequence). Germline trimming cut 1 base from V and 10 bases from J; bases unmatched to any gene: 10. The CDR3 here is CASSLYRGGPREQFF. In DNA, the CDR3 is TGTGCCAGCAGCTTGTATCGGGGGGGGCCGCGGGAGCAGTTCTTC.

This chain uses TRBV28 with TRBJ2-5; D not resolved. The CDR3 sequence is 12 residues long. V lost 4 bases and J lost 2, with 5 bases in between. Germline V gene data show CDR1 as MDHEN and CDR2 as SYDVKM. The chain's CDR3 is CASSSRQETQYF. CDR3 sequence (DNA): TGTGCCAGCAGTTCCAGGCAAGAGACCCAGTACTTC.

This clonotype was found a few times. The chain's CDR3 is CSVAGSSNQPQHF. CDR3 sequence (DNA): TGCAGCGTGGCCGGGAGTAGCAATCAGCCCCAGCATTTT. This sequence joins TRBV29-1 and TRBJ1-5, with D unclear. Between the trimmed V and J ends, which lost 6 bases and 0 bases, there was a span of 9 bases. CDR1 SQVTM and CDR2 ANQGSEA come from the germline V gene. CDR3 length: 13 residues.